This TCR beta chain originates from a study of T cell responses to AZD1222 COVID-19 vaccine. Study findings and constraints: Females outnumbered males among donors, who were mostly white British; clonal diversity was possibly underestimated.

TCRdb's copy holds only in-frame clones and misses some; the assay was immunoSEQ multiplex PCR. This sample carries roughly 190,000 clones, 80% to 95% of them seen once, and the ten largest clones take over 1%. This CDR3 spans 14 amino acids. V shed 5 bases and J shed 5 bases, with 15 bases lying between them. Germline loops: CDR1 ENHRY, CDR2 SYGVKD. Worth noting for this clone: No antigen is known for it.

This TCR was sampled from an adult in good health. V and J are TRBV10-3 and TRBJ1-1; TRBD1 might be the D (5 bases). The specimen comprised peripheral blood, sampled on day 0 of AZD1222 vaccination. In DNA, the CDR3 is TGTGCCATCAGTCGCTCCGGGGGGAAAACTGAAGCTTTCTTT. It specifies CAISRSGGKTEAFF.